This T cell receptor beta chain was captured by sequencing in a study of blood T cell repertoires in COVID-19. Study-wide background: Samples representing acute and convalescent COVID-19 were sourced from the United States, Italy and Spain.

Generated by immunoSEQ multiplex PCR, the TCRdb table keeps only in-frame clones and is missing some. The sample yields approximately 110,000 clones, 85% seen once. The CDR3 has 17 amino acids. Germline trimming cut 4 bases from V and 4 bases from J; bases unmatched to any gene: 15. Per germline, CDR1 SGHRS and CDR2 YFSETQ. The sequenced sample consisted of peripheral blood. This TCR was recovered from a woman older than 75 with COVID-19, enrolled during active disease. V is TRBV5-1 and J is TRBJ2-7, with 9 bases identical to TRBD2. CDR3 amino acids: CASSPMAGGPLQYEQYF. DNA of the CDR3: TGCGCCAGCAGCCCAATGGCGGGAGGGCCCCTCCAGTACGAGCAGTACTTC.